One T cell receptor beta chain is described in this entry. Its antigen is unidentified. The CDR3 has 13 amino acids. These data belong to a study of blood T cells in healthy people across ages. Alongside a J-beta primer mix, a sample-barcoded 5' primer served in a second PCR lasting about 7 to 12 cycles. Via MiXCR, TCRdb re-called the 5' RACE reads, giving one row per CDR3 protein. The table lists more than 1,400,000 distinct CDR3 sequences, around two fifths of them singletons. Findings and limits, study-wide: With naive T cell percentage, TCR beta diversity showed a strong correlation. Comparison with aged donors showed that long-lived donors had more naive CD4+ cells and higher diversity. Shifts in expanded clonotypes may have been confounded by donor CMV status, which was unknown.

Sequencing was done on a sample of blood. This receptor was taken from a woman aged 18-29 years in good health. The rearrangement joins TRBV21-1 to TRBJ2-1. TRBV21-1 is recorded as a pseudogene. CDR3 bases: TGTGCCACCTTAAAGAGGTCTATAAATGAGCAGTTCTTC. Translated: CATLKRSINEQFF.